This T cell receptor (beta chain) was sequenced for a study of T cell changes during pregnancy in multiple sclerosis. The assay was immunoSEQ multiplex PCR, and TCRdb's table has in-frame clones only and misses some. The sample records 40,000 or so clones, about 88% being singletons. Trimming left V 5 bases short and J 5 bases short, with 10 bases between. CDR3 length equals 12 residues. Germline CDR1 and CDR2: MNHEY and SMNVEV (reference sequence). The sample consisted of CD8+ T cells from peripheral blood mononuclear cells, taken in the first trimester of pregnancy. The source of this sequence is a female donor with multiple sclerosis, enrolled in a pregnancy study. The J gene is TRBJ2-7, the V gene TRBV27, with D tentatively TRBD2 (5 bases). The CDR3 loop reads CASSGRVDEQYF. Here the CDR3 DNA reads TGTGCCAGCAGTGGGCGGGTGGACGAGCAGTACTTC.